This TCR beta chain was retrieved from a study of monozygotic twins with inflammatory bowel disease. In eight separate reactions per sample, cDNA was generated. TCRdb reprocessed the 5' RACE reads; each CDR3 protein has one entry and no DNA is given. The table lists over 200,000 distinct CDR3 sequences, with under 8.5% in the top ten. As to this clonotype: Its antigen is as yet unknown.

Findings of the study overall: Clonotypes shared with others were fewer in IBD patients than in healthy twins, especially with disease activity. Patients with IBD had less TCRbeta diversity (inverse Simpson) than their healthy co-twins. Comparison of concordant versus discordant twins revealed no difference in repertoire similarity, possibly due to limited power.

The CDR3 loop spans 13 amino acids. From germline, CDR1 is SGHRS and CDR2 YFSETQ. Sequenced sample: blood. This TCR was sampled from a human donor with ulcerative colitis or Crohn's disease, or a healthy co-twin of an affected twin (not recorded which). The rearrangement links TRBV5-1 to TRBJ1-1; TCRdb outputs TRBD1, but without DNA this stays unchecked. CDR3 in amino acids: CASSLRDETEAFF.